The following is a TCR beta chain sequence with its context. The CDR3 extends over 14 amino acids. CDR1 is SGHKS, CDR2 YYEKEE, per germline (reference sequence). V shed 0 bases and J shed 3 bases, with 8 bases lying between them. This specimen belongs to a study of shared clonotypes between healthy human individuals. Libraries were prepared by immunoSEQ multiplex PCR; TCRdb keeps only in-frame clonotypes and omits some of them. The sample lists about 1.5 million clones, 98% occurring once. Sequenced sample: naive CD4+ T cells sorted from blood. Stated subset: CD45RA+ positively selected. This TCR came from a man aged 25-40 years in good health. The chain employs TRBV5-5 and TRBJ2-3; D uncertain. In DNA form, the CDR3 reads TGTGCCAGCAGCTTGGCCGTGAGAACAGATACGCAGTATTTT. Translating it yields CASSLAVRTDTQYF.